The present T cell receptor (beta chain) was sequenced within a study of blood T cell repertoires in COVID-19. As for the study in general: Samples came from the United States, Italy and Spain, spanning acute and convalescent COVID-19.

Original data processing: Amplification with reference gene primers provided the estimates of nucleated cell counts. Method: immunoSEQ multiplex PCR; TCRdb's copy keeps in-frame clones and lacks some. V and J calls and clone size come straight from that table; D and trimming were deduced from the DNA. In the table there are 300,000 to 400,000 clones, 85% to 90% of which are singletons. In its sample, this clone was seen many times. Additional DNA sequences in this sample encode the identical CDR3. With 3 bases removed from V and 3 bases from J, the gap between germline ends came to 11 bases. Germline V CDR1 and CDR2: DFQATT, SNEGSKA (reference sequence). The CDR3 contains 13 residues.

The chain joins TRBV20-1 to TRBJ1-1; D is possibly TRBD1 (5 bases). Sample: peripheral blood. The sequence was collected from a human donor in a cohort sampled during active COVID-19. CDR3 nucleotides: TGCAGTGCTAGTAGGGGAAGGGACACTGAAGCTTTCTTT. This codes for CSASRGRDTEAFF.